This TCR beta chain was profiled in a study of T-cell memory formation after mild COVID-19. Across the whole study: Largely, TCR clusters stayed within a single donor.

One entry per CDR3 protein, called by TCRdb with MiXCR from the 5' RACE reads. The sample includes about 210,000 distinct CDR3 sequences, roughly 27% of them seen just once. Germline assignment: CDR1 LNHNV and CDR2 YYDKDF (reference sequence). The V end was cut by 1 base, the J end by 3 bases, with 15 bases between. The CDR3 totals 17 residues. Study-level points and caveats: CD4/CD8 balance held among clones contracting day 15 to 85, and later expanders leaned CD4+.

Concerning this clonotype itself: Its antigen is undetermined.

This clonotype originated in an adult woman who had mild COVID-19 (a few samples of this study predate the infection). Cell type and time point are not known. The specimen sequenced was PBMCs or a T cell subset sorted from them (not recorded which). This chain joins TRBV15 and TRBJ1-4; D ambiguous. CDR3 bases: TGTGCCACCAGCAGAGCTAGTCCCCTGGCGGCTAATGAAAAACTGTTTTTT. Protein product: CATSRASPLAANEKLFF.